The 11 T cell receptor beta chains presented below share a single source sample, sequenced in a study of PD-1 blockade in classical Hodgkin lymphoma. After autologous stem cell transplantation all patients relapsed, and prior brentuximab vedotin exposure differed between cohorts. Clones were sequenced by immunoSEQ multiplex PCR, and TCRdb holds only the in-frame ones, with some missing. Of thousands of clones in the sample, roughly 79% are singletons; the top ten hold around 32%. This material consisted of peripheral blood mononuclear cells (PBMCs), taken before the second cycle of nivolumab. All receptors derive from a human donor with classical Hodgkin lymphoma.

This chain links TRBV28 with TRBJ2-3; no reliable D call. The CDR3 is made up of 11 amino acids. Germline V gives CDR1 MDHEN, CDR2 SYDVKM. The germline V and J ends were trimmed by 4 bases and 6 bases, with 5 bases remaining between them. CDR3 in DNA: TGTGCCAGCAGTTATACGGATACGCAGTATTTT. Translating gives CASSYTDTQYF.

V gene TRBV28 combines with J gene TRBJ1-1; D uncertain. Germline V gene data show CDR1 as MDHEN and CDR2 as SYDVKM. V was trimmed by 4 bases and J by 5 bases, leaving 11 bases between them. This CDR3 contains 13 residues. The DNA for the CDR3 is TGTGCCAGCAGTTGGTTAATAGGAACTGAAGCTTTCTTT. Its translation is CASSWLIGTEAFF. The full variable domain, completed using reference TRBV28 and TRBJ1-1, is DVKVTQSSRYLVKRTGEKVFLECVQDMDHENMFWYRQDPGLGLRLIYFSYDVKMKEKGDIPEGYSVSREKKERFSLILESASTNQTSMYLCASSWLIGTEAFFGQGTRLTVV.

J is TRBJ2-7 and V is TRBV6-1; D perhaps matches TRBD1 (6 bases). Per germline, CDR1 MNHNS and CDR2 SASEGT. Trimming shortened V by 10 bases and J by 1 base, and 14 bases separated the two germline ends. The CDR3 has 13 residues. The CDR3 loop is CATVTGTSYEQYF. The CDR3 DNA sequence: TGTGCCACGGTGACAGGTACATCCTACGAGCAGTACTTC.

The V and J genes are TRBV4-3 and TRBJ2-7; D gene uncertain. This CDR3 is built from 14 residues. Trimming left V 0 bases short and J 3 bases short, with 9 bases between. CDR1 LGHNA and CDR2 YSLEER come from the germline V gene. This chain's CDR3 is CASSQDPLRYEQYF. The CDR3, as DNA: TGCGCCAGCAGCCAAGACCCCCTCCGCTACGAGCAGTACTTC.

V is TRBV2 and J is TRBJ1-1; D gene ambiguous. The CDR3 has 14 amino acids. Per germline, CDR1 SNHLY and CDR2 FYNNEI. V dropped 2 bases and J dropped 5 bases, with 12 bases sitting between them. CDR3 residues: CASSEWPFKTEAFF. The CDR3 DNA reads TGTGCCAGCAGTGAATGGCCGTTTAAAACTGAAGCTTTCTTT.

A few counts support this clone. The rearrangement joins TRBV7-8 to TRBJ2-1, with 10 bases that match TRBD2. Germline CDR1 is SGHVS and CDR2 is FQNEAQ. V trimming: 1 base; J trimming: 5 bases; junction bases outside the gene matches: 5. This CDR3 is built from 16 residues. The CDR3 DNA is TGTGCCAGCAGCTTAGAACCGGGACTAGCGAACAATGAGCAGTTCTTC. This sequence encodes CASSLEPGLANNEQFF.

CDR3 residues: CASSIRQLSGANVLTF. CDR3 sequence (DNA): TGTGCCAGTAGTATACGACAGCTCTCTGGGGCCAACGTCCTGACTTTC. The chain links TRBV19 to TRBJ2-6; D is possibly TRBD1 (5 bases). V was clipped by 2 bases and J by 0 bases, with 8 bases between them. CDR3 length: 16 amino acids. Germline-derived CDR1 and CDR2 are LNHDA and SQIVND (reference sequence).

The DNA for the CDR3 is TGTGCCGCCAGCCCCAACGACGACAGCCTCTCTGGAAACACCATATATTTT. As protein: CAASPNDDSLSGNTIYF. The rearrangement links TRBV28 to TRBJ1-3; TRBD1 is a possible D gene (5 bases). The ends were cut back, 11 bases at V and 0 bases at J, with 23 bases in the middle. The CDR3 spans 17 residues. Germline V lookup: CDR1 MDHEN, CDR2 SYDVKM.

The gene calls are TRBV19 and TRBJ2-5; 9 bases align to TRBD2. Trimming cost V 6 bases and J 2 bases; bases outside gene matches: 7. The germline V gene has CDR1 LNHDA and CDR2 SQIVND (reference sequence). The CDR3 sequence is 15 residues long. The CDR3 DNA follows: TGTGCCAGTAGAGAGCGGGGGGTGAGTCAAGAGACCCAGTACTTC. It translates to CASRERGVSQETQYF.

Here the CDR3 DNA reads TGCGCCAGCAGCCCGGATCCGGGTCTCGCTGAAGCTTTCTTT. Translating it yields CASSPDPGLAEAFF. This chain uses TRBV5-1 with TRBJ1-1; D call uncertain. V was cut by 4 bases and J by 6 bases, with 16 bases left in between. CDR3 size: 14 residues. CDR1 and CDR2 from the germline V gene are SGHRS and YFSETQ.

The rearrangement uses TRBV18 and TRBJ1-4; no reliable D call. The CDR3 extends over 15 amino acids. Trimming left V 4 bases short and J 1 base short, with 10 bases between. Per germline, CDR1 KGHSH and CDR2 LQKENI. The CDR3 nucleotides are TGTGCCAGCTCACTGACACGCCAAACTAATGAAAAACTGTTTTTT. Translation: CASSLTRQTNEKLFF. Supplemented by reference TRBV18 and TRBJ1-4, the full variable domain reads NAGVMQNPRHLVRRRGQEARLRCSPMKGHSHVYWYRQLPEEGLKFMVYLQKENIIDESGMPKERFSAEFPKEGPSILRIQQVVRGDSAAYFCASSLTRQTNEKLFFGSGTQLSVL.